This T cell receptor (beta chain) was profiled in a study of cytomegalovirus exposure and HLA in healthy donors. General study points: The authors considered a cluster of highly shared sequence variants likely to be a sequencing artifact. An ancestry cluster, one associated with Asian ancestry, reportedly showed fewer N-insertions than the roughly 670-donor mean in a later analysis. Association of a missense DCLRE1C variant with TCR beta V- and J-gene trimming was reported in a later analysis.

Trimming removed 3 bases from V and 9 bases from J, with 15 bases in between. Looked up from germline, CDR1 is KGHSH and CDR2 is LQKENI. The CDR3 loop spans 14 amino acids. This clone was recorded a few times. Antigen unknown. At sampling all donors were nominally healthy, likely with unrecorded immune exposures. Primers for the PCR totalled 60 Vbeta and 13 Jbeta. Assay: immunoSEQ multiplex PCR; the TCRdb copy retains only in-frame clones and omits some. The sample lists 200,000 to 250,000 clones; around 73% were seen once. The receptor comes from a male donor in good health and CMV-seronegative. The chain joins TRBV18 to TRBJ2-1; D not resolved. Sequences were obtained from PBMCs. CDR3 DNA sequence: TGTGCCAGCTCACCTTCGGTCCCCCCCTTTGAGCAGTTCTTC. This gives the protein CASSPSVPPFEQFF. The whole variable domain, filled in from reference TRBV18 and TRBJ2-1, reads NAGVMQNPRHLVRRRGQEARLRCSPMKGHSHVYWYRQLPEEGLKFMVYLQKENIIDESGMPKERFSAEFPKEGPSILRIQQVVRGDSAAYFCASSPSVPPFEQFFGPGTRLTVL.